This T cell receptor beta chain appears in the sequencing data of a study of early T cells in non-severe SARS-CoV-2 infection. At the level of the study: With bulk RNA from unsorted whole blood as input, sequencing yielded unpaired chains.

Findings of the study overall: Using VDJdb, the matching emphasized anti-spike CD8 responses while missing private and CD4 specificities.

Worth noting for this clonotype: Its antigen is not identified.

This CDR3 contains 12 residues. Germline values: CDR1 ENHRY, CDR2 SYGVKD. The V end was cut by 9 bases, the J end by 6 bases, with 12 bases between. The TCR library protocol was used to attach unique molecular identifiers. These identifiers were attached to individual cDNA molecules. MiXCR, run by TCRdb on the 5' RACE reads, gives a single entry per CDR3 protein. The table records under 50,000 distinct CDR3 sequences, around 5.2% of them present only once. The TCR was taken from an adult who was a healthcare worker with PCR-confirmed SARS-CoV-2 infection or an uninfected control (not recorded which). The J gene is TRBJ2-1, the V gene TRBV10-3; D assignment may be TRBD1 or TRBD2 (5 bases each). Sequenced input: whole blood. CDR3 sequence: CAIGGHSNEQFF. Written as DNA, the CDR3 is TGTGCCATTGGAGGACACTCCAATGAGCAGTTCTTC.